The present T cell receptor beta chain was sequenced within a study of blood T cell repertoires in COVID-19. Whole-study context: Sites across the United States, Italy and Spain contributed samples from acute and convalescent COVID-19.

Trimming took off 5 bases at V and 12 bases at J, with 17 bases between the two ends. The CDR3 consists of 12 residues. The protocol was immunoSEQ multiplex PCR, while the TCRdb copy is restricted to in-frame clones and leaves out a portion. The table lists under 300,000 clones, 70% to 90% of them singletons. The Seattle patients joined while their infection was active and were tracked longitudinally afterward. The clonotype originates from a young woman with COVID-19, enrolled during active disease. The chain is built from TRBV12-3 or TRBV12-4 and TRBJ2-7, with TRBD1 as a possible D gene (5 bases). The sample was peripheral blood. The CDR3 spells CASSPRQSLAYF. In DNA, the CDR3 is TGTGCCAGCAGTCCACGACAGAGTTTGGCGTACTTC.